These T cell receptor beta chains were read from a single sample in a study of regulatory T cells in long-lasting Graves disease. TCRdb passed the multiplex PCR reads through MiXCR, listing each CDR3 protein once. The sample lists hundreds of thousands of distinct CDR3 sequences, 15% to 20% occurring once. The data also belong to a second study, concerning T cells in Graves' hyperthyroidism and ophthalmopathy.

This specimen was peripheral blood mononuclear cells (PBMCs), taken at new diagnosis, from a patient treated with antithyroid drugs. These receptors were taken from a woman aged 25 to 39 with Graves disease. CDR3s include the opening cysteine and the closing phenylalanine or tryptophan. A D gene is named only where the DNA matches it firmly. Some rows mark clone size as missing; the rest say once, few, many or name a class of expanded clone.

clone_size d_call j_call v_call cdr3_nt cdr3_aa
many NA TRBJ1-2 TRBV28 TGTGCCAGCAGCTTGGCAGGGCTCCCTTCTGGCTACACCTTC CASSLAGLPSGYTF
many TRBD1 TRBJ1-1 TRBV6-1 TGTGCCAGCAGTCCAGTGGGACAGGGGAGTGAAGCTTTCTTT CASSPVGQGSEAFF
NA NA TRBJ1-1 TRBV20-1 TGCAGTGCTAGAGATTTTCCCGGGAAAGCTTTCTTT CSARDFPGKAFF
NA TRBD2 TRBJ2-7 TRBV20-1 TGCAGGAGAACTAGCGGGAGGCTCGAGAACTCCTACGAGCAGTACTTC CRRTSGRLENSYEQYF
NA TRBD2 TRBJ2-5 TRBV9 TGTGCCAGCAGCGTACGGTCGCTAGCGGGAGGTCGGGAGGGGGAGACCCAGTACTTC CASSVRSLAGGREGETQYF
many NA TRBJ2-5 TRBV2 TGTGCCAGCAGTGGGACGTGGGGTGGCGAGACCCAGTACTTC CASSGTWGGETQYF
few TRBD1 TRBJ1-4 TRBV28 TGTGCCAGCAGAGCACAGGGGGCGGGTGAAAAACTGTTTTTT CASRAQGAGEKLFF
many NA TRBJ1-5 TRBV24-1 TGTGCCACCAGTGATTCCAGGGTCCCGCATCAGCCCCAGCATTTT CATSDSRVPHQPQHF
NA NA TRBJ2-5 TRBV29-1 TGCAGCGGGAGAGGGGGGGGAGGCCTCCAAGAGACCCAGTACTTC CSGRGGGGLQETQYF
many NA TRBJ2-1 TRBV7-6 TGTGCCAGCAGCCTCAGTCCGTACAATGAGCAGTTCTTC CASSLSPYNEQFF
many TRBD1 TRBJ2-7 TRBV19 TGTGCCAGCAGCGCGGGACAGGGCTACGAGCAGTACTTC CASSAGQGYEQYF
many NA TRBJ2-7 TRBV7-2 TGTGCCAGCAGCTTAGTCGTCGGCTGGCTCGGCGAGCAGTACTTC CASSLVVGWLGEQYF